The sequence of this T cell receptor (beta chain) was determined in a study of Ad26.COV2.S vaccination and SARS-CoV-2 variants. About the study: The donor was enrolled in the Ad26.COV2.S arm of the COV1001 trial.

Details on this clone: Other DNA sequences of this sample code for an identical CDR3.

The repertoire was sequenced with immunoSEQ multiplex PCR; TCRdb's copy has only in-frame clones and lacks some. The sample has around 320,000 clones; around 81% are singletons. Treatment denoted: approximately 18 received Ad26.COV2.S at low or high dose, single or two shots; 5 received placebo; per-sample allocation not given. Day 63 following the first vaccine or placebo injection was when the samples were taken. Trimming shortened V by 0 bases and J by 8 bases, and 13 bases separated the two germline ends. The CDR3 has 14 residues. CDR1 and CDR2 (germline): LNHNV, YYDKDF (reference sequence). The clonotype originates from a person between 18 and 65 years old who received the Ad26.COV2.S COVID-19 vaccine or a placebo. The V and J genes are TRBV15 and TRBJ1-1, with unresolved D. Source: peripheral blood, taken in a trial of Ad26.COV2.S vaccine versus placebo. DNA for the CDR3: TGTGCCACCAGCAGAGATTTTGCGGGGTCGGAAGCTTTCTTT. The encoded protein is CATSRDFAGSEAFF.